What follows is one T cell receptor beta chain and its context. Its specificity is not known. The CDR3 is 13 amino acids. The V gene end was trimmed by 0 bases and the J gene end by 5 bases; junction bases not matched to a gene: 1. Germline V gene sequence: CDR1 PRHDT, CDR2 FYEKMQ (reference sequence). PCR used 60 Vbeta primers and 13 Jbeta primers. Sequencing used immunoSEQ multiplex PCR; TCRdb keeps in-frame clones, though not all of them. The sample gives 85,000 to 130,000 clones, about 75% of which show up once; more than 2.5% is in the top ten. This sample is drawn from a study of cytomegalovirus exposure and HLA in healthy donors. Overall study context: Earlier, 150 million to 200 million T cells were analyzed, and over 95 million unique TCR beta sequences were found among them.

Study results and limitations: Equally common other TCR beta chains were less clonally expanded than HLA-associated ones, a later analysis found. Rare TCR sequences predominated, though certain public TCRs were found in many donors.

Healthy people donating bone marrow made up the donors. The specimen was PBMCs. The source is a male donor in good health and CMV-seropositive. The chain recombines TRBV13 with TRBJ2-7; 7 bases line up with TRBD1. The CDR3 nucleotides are TGTGCCAGCAGCTTAGGACAGGGGAACGAGCAGTACTTC. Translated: CASSLGQGNEQYF.